What follows are 27 T cell receptor beta chains derived from one specimen sequenced in a study of T cell repertoires in aging, cancer and after chemotherapy. Rearranged V-D-J TRB sequences were amplified with a mixed TRB-A/B primer pool. TCRdb reanalysed the multiplex PCR reads using MiXCR and keeps one entry per CDR3 protein. Among 3,600 or so distinct CDR3 sequences listed, 25% to 30% were seen once. Peripheral blood genomic DNA, not sorted cells or RNA, was the template. Sequenced input: blood. These TCRs come from a human donor with a solid tumor.

By sample fraction, this clonotype is medium-sized. The chain links TRBV12-3 or TRBV12-4 to TRBJ2-2; tentative D call: TRBD1 (6 bases). The CDR3 is 14 residues long. Trimming cost V 6 bases and J 6 bases, with 14 bases left between them. The CDR3 DNA reads TGTGCCAGCAGCAGGGGTACGTCGGCCGGGGAGCTGTTTTTT. Translated, it gives CASSRGTSAGELFF.

As regards this clonotype: Germline and junction disagree at one end, which may indicate a read error. This chain links TRBV6-1 with TRBJ1-6, with a weak D call TRBD1 (5 bases). This CDR3 has 17 residues. Germline-derived CDR1 and CDR2 are MNHNS and SASEGT. Here the CDR3 DNA reads TGTGCCAGCAGCCCGTCTCGGCAGGGTGCCTATAATTTACCCCTCCACTTT. It codes for CASSPSRQGAYNLPLHF.

This clonotype is deemed medium-sized. The V gene is TRBV15, the J gene TRBJ1-2; D gene ambiguous. CDR3 size: 15 residues. Between the trimmed V and J ends, which lost 0 bases and 8 bases, there was a span of 16 bases. Germline V gene sequence: CDR1 LNHNV, CDR2 YYDKDF (reference sequence). For the CDR3, the DNA is TGTGCCACCAGCAGAGATCTGGAGGGATTAGAGGGCTACACCTTC. Amino acids: CATSRDLEGLEGYTF.

This rearrangement joins TRBV27 to TRBJ2-2; D is ambiguous. This CDR3 region has 15 residues. Germline V CDR1 and CDR2: MNHEY, SMNVEV (reference sequence). Trimming took off 0 bases at V and 2 bases at J, with 7 bases between the two ends. Here the CDR3 reads CASSLSSYNTGELFF. CDR3 sequence (DNA): TGTGCCAGCAGTTTATCGAGCTACAACACCGGGGAGCTGTTTTTT.

This clonotype came up a few times. The chain recombines TRBV15 with TRBJ2-5, with 11 positions matching TRBD2. The J segment lost 1 base and the V segment lost 6 bases, leaving 7 bases of the junction unmatched. This CDR3 is built from 16 residues. Germline V CDR1 and CDR2: LNHNV, YYDKDF (reference sequence). CDR3 coding DNA: TGTGCCACCAGTCCGGGACTAGCGGAGATCCAAGAGACCCAGTACTTC. It is translated as CATSPGLAEIQETQYF.

Relative to its sample, this clonotype is medium-sized. The chain links TRBV19 to TRBJ2-1; TRBD1 agrees at 9 bases. The CDR3 contains 13 residues. J gave up 4 bases and V 9 bases, and 4 bases lay outside the gene matches. Germline V lookup: CDR1 LNHDA, CDR2 SQIVND (reference sequence). The CDR3 nucleotides are TGTGCCAGCCGGGACAGGGAATACAATGAGCAGTTCTTC. Protein product: CASRDREYNEQFF.

This clonotype was picked up a small number of times. This rearrangement joins TRBV30 to TRBJ2-7, with 8 bases fitting TRBD1. The CDR3 spans 14 residues. The J segment lost 5 bases and the V segment lost 6 bases, leaving 12 bases of the junction unmatched. Germline lookup yields CDR1 GTSNPN and CDR2 SVGIG (reference sequence). Here the CDR3 reads CACLTPDRGHEQYV. In DNA form, the CDR3 reads TGTGCCTGCTTAACCCCCGACAGGGGCCACGAGCAGTACGTC.

In this sample, this clonotype turned up a few times. V gene TRBV10-3 combines with J gene TRBJ1-2; 8 positions match TRBD1. CDR1 is ENHRY, CDR2 SYGVKD, per germline. The CDR3 spans 18 residues. V was clipped by 10 bases and J by 4 bases; unmatched bases: 23. CDR3 sequence: CATSAGRAGGRAGYGYTF. The CDR3 DNA is TGTGCCACTAGCGCTGGACGGGCAGGGGGCAGGGCTGGCTATGGCTACACCTTC.

This clonotype was seen a few times. The chain recombines TRBV12-3 or TRBV12-4 with TRBJ1-1; no firm D call. This CDR3 is built from 16 residues. The germline V and J ends were trimmed by 5 bases and 4 bases, with 20 bases remaining between them. CDR3 sequence: CASSPRGYLRITEAFF. DNA of the CDR3: TGTGCCAGCAGTCCCCGGGGATACCTCCGTATCACTGAAGCTTTCTTT.

This clonotype was detected a few times. The chain is built from TRBV19 and TRBJ1-5; D gene unclear. Germline CDR1 reads LNHDA; CDR2 reads SQIVND (reference sequence). Trimming took off 3 bases at V and 0 bases at J, with 6 bases between the two ends. The CDR3 runs 14 residues. The CDR3 nucleotides read TGTGCCAGTAGTATTTCGGATAGCAATCAGCCCCAGCATTTT. As protein: CASSISDSNQPQHF.

This rearrangement joins TRBV29-1 to TRBJ1-1; D not certain. This CDR3 contains 11 residues. V lost 4 bases and J 1 base, leaving 4 bases between the germline ends. Germline CDR1 SQVTM, CDR2 ANQGSEA. The CDR3, as DNA: TGCAGCGTTGCAAAGAACACTGAAGCTTTCTTT. It codes for CSVAKNTEAFF.

The chain has TRBV18 and TRBJ1-2, with 7 positions matching TRBD1. V was clipped by 2 bases and J by 0 bases; unmatched bases: 6. This CDR3 contains 16 residues. Per the germline V gene, CDR1 is KGHSH and CDR2 is LQKENI. DNA for the CDR3: TGTGCCAGCTCACCATCGACAGGGTTAGCTAACTATGGCTACACCTTC. It yields the protein CASSPSTGLANYGYTF.

This clonotype is classed as medium-sized (0.01 to 0.1%). The V and J genes are TRBV6-5 and TRBJ2-2; TRBD1 agrees at 9 bases. Per germline, CDR1 MNHEY and CDR2 SVGAGI. The CDR3 runs 15 residues. The trim removed 6 bases at V and 2 bases at J, leaving 4 bases unmatched. The chain's CDR3 is CASRRDRANTGELFF. CDR3 nucleotides: TGTGCCAGCAGGAGGGACAGGGCAAACACCGGGGAGCTGTTTTTT.

The J gene is TRBJ1-1, the V gene TRBV6-5; the match to TRBD1 covers 7 bases. The CDR3 spans 16 residues. CDR1 MNHEY and CDR2 SVGAGI come from the germline V gene. With V trimmed by 2 bases and J by 0 bases, 6 bases remained unmatched. CDR3 region: CASSYQQGLVNTEAFF. For the CDR3, the DNA is TGTGCCAGCAGTTACCAACAGGGGCTCGTGAACACTGAAGCTTTCTTT.

This clonotype showed up just a few times. The rearrangement uses TRBV12-3 or TRBV12-4 and TRBJ1-1; D gene ambiguous. Trimming took off 3 bases at V and 4 bases at J, with 15 bases between the two ends. This CDR3 has 15 amino acids. The CDR3, as DNA: TGTGCCAGCAGTTTTGAGGTTCTAGAGGGCACTGAAGCTTTCTTT. It yields the protein CASSFEVLEGTEAFF.

In its sample, this clonotype is medium-sized. The chain is built from TRBV18 and TRBJ2-6; 10 nucleotides line up with TRBD1. The CDR3 covers 17 residues. V lost 6 bases to trimming and J lost 3 bases; unmatched junction nucleotides: 8. Germline assignment: CDR1 KGHSH and CDR2 LQKENI. CDR3 region: CASSPGQGPFGANVLTF. CDR3 in DNA: TGTGCCAGCTCTCCGGGACAGGGGCCCTTTGGGGCCAACGTCCTGACTTTC. Filled out from reference TRBV18 and TRBJ2-6, the complete variable domain reads NAGVMQNPRHLVRRRGQEARLRCSPMKGHSHVYWYRQLPEEGLKFMVYLQKENIIDESGMPKERFSAEFPKEGPSILRIQQVVRGDSAAYFCASSPGQGPFGANVLTFGAGSRLTVL.

The J gene is TRBJ1-2, the V gene TRBV6-1; TRBD1 is a possible D gene (5 bases). CDR3 length equals 18 residues. Germline CDR1 MNHNS, CDR2 SASEGT. V lost 1 base and J 3 bases, leaving 21 bases between the germline ends. CDR3 region: CASSEDVWAGNNYYGYTF. The CDR3 DNA is TGTGCCAGCAGTGAAGACGTCTGGGCAGGGAATAACTACTATGGCTACACCTTC.

By proportion, this clonotype is medium-sized. This chain connects TRBV6-2 or TRBV6-3 to TRBJ2-6; 14 bases align to TRBD2. V trimming: 5 bases; J trimming: 0 bases; junction bases outside the gene matches: 9. CDR3 size: 20 residues. CDR1 MNHEY and CDR2 SVGEGT come from the germline V gene. CDR3 nucleotides: TGTGCCAGCAGTCCCCCCGCAGGGACTAGCGGGAGCTCTGGGGCCAACGTCCTGACTTTC. Residues: CASSPPAGTSGSSGANVLTF.

The chain carries TRBV6-5 and TRBJ2-7, with D unresolved. Trimming pared 0 bases from V and 1 base from J, leaving 13 bases between. CDR1 and CDR2 from the germline V gene are MNHEY and SVGAGI. The CDR3 extends over 16 amino acids. CDR3 amino acids: CASSYSIIGSSYEQYF. In DNA, the CDR3 is TGTGCCAGCAGTTACTCGATTATCGGCAGTTCCTACGAGCAGTACTTC.

The genes are TRBV4-1 and TRBJ1-3; D gene ambiguous. V was shortened by 0 bases and J by 3 bases, with 15 bases between the two germline ends. The CDR3 runs to 17 residues. The germline V gene encodes CDR1 MGHRA and CDR2 YSYEKL. The CDR3 DNA sequence: TGCGCCAGCAGCCAAGACACCATCGACCCATTTGGAAACACCATATATTTT. It is translated as CASSQDTIDPFGNTIYF.

This clonotype was observed a few times. V is TRBV30 and J is TRBJ2-5; TRBD2 agrees at 11 bases. V was clipped by 4 bases and J by 3 bases; unmatched bases: 7. The germline V gene encodes CDR1 GTSNPN and CDR2 SVGIG (reference sequence). The CDR3 sequence is 15 residues long. CDR3 coding DNA: TGTGCCTGGACCATCGGGACTAGCGGTAAAGAGACCCAGTACTTC. Protein: CAWTIGTSGKETQYF.

Worth noting for this clonotype: The junction differs from germline at one of its ends, possibly a read error. The CDR3 sequence is CASSLSGEETQYF. The CDR3 nucleotides read TGCGCCAGCAGCTTGAGCGGCGAAGAGACCCAGTACTTC. The gene calls are TRBV13 and TRBJ2-5; tentatively, D is TRBD2 (5 bases). The germline CDR1 and CDR2 sequences are PRHDT and FYEKMQ (reference sequence). This CDR3 comprises 13 residues.

In this sample, this clonotype turned up a few times. V usage is TRBV6-1 and J usage is TRBJ2-3, with no clear D. The CDR3 runs 12 residues. Germline CDR1 reads MNHNS; CDR2 reads SASEGT. The ends were cut back, 2 bases at V and 6 bases at J, with 6 bases in the middle. As DNA, the CDR3 is TGTGCCAGCAGTGAAACGGCGGATACGCAGTATTTT. This translates into CASSETADTQYF.

The chain links TRBV12-3 or TRBV12-4 to TRBJ2-4; D gene unclear. The CDR3 consists of 15 residues. The V gene lost 2 bases and the J gene lost 0 bases, with 8 bases spanning the gap. The CDR3 reads CASSLRAVAKNIQYF. The CDR3 region has the DNA TGTGCCAGCAGTTTACGGGCAGTAGCCAAAAACATTCAGTACTTC.

The V call is TRBV5-1, the J call TRBJ1-2; 7 bases map to TRBD1. With 4 bases clipped from V and 7 bases from J, the junction kept 13 bases outside the gene matches. Germline CDR1 and CDR2: SGHRS and YFSETQ. CDR3 length: 15 amino acids. The CDR3 loop is CASSEISTGVAGYTF. DNA for the CDR3: TGCGCCAGCAGCGAAATAAGTACAGGGGTGGCTGGCTACACCTTC.

V usage is TRBV7-9 and J usage is TRBJ2-5; the D gene is possibly TRBD1 (5 bases). The CDR3 consists of 14 residues. V gave up 3 bases and J gave up 2 bases, with 10 bases separating them. Germline V CDR1 and CDR2: SEHNR, FQNEAQ (reference sequence). CDR3 sequence: CASSFVTEQETQYF. As DNA, the CDR3 is TGTGCCAGCAGCTTTGTGACAGAACAAGAGACCCAGTACTTC.

The chain has TRBV24-1 and TRBJ2-1; 9 bases fit TRBD2. Losses at the gene ends were 3 bases for V and 9 bases for J; bases not matched to a gene: 14. This CDR3 contains 17 residues. CDR1 and CDR2 (germline): KGHDR, SFDVKD. The CDR3 loop reads CATSDPLRLAGDSEQFF. As DNA, the CDR3 is TGTGCCACCAGTGATCCCTTGAGGTTAGCGGGAGATAGTGAGCAGTTCTTC.